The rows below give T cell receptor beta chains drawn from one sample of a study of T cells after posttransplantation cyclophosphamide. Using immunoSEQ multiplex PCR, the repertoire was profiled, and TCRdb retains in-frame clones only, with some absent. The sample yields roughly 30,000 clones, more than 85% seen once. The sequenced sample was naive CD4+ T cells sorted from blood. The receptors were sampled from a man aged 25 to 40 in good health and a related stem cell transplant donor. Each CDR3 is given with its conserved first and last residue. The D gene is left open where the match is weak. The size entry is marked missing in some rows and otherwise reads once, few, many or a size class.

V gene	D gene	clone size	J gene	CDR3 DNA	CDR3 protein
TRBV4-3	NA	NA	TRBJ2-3	TGCGCCAGCAGCCAAGAGACTCCTGGGGGGGATACGCAGTATTTT	CASSQETPGGDTQYF
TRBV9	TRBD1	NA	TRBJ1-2	TGTGCCAGCAGCGCAACAGGGGGGAAGGACTATGGCTACACCTTC	CASSATGGKDYGYTF
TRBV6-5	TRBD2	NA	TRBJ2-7	TGTGCCAGCAGTTACTCGGGGGGGACTTTAAACGAGCAGTACTTC	CASSYSGGTLNEQYF
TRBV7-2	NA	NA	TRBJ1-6	TGTGCCAGCAGCTTTATAGATTCACCCCTCCACTTT	CASSFIDSPLHF
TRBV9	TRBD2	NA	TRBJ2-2	TGTGCCAGCAGCGTAGAGTCTAGCGGGGGCACCGGGGAGCTGTTTTTT	CASSVESSGGTGELFF
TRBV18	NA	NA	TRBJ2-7	TGTGCCAGCTCACCACTTCGGGGCTCCTACGAGCAGTACTTC	CASSPLRGSYEQYF
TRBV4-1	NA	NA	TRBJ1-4	TGCGCCAGCAGCCAAGGGAGGGAAAAACTGTTTTTT	CASSQGREKLFF
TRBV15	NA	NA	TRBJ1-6	TGTGCCACCAGCAGAGTCAAAAGGAGCTCCTATAATTCACCCCTCCACTTT	CATSRVKRSSYNSPLHF
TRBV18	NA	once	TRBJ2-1	TGTGCCAGCTCACCGACAGGGAGGAATGAGCAGTTCTTC	CASSPTGRNEQFF
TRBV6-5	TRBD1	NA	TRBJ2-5	TGTGCCAGCAGTTACGCCCAACAGGGGTTGGGGGAGACCCAGTACTTC	CASSYAQQGLGETQYF
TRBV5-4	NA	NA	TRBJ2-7	TGTGCCAGCAGCAATGAGCCCTTCTCCTACGAGCAGTACTTC	CASSNEPFSYEQYF
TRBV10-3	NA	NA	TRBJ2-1	TGTGCCATCAGTGAGAACAGCAATGAGCAGTTCTTC	CAISENSNEQFF
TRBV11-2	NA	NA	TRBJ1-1	TGTGCCAGCAGCGTGGGCCGGGGAAGAGGAACTGAAGCTTTCTTT	CASSVGRGRGTEAFF
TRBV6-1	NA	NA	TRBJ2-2	TGTGCCAGCAGTGAAGGCACCTTCAGGGGCGGGGAGCTGTTTTTT	CASSEGTFRGGELFF
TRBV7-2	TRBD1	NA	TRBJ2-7	TGTGCCAGCAGCTTAGCGGGGACAGGGTTGTACGAGCAGTACTTC	CASSLAGTGLYEQYF
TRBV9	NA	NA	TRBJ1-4	TGTGCCAGCAGCGTAGCTCAGGCCGGCGAAAAACTGTTTTTT	CASSVAQAGEKLFF
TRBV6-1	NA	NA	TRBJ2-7	TGTGCCAGCAGTGAAGTGGGGCTCTCCTACGAGCAGTACTTC	CASSEVGLSYEQYF
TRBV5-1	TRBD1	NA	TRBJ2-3	TGCGCCAGCAGCTTGGGCCCTCGGACAGGAGGAGGTACAGATACGCAGTATTTT	CASSLGPRTGGGTDTQYF
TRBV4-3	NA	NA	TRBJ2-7	TGCGCCAGCAGCCAAGATCGGGTGGACTCCTACGAGCAGTACTTC	CASSQDRVDSYEQYF
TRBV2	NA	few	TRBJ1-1	TGTGCCAGCAGTCCAGGGTTCTCTGAAGCTTTCTTT	CASSPGFSEAFF
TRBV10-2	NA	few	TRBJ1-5	TGCGCCAGCAGTGAGAGCCACAGTAATCAGCCCCAGCATTTT	CASSESHSNQPQHF
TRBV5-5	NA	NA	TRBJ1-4	TGTGCCAGCAGCTCAGGACACCAGGGTGCAACTAATGAAAAACTGTTTTTT	CASSSGHQGATNEKLFF
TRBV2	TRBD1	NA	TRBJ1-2	TGTGCCAGCAGAGCTTCAGGGGGCTATAACTATGGCTACACCTTC	CASRASGGYNYGYTF
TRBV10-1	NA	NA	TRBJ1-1	TGCGCCAGCAGTCGGGGAGGGGGGACGGCTGAAGCTTTCTTT	CASSRGGGTAEAFF
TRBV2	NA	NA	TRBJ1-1	TGTGCCATCCGGGGCCCGGGACAGAACACTGAAGCTTTCTTT	CAIRGPGQNTEAFF
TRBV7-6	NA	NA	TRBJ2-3	TGTGCCAGCAGCTTTGGGGGGTCAGATACGCAGTATTTT	CASSFGGSDTQYF
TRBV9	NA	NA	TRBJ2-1	TGTGCCAGCAGCCCCTCCCTATACAATGAGCAGTTCTTC	CASSPSLYNEQFF
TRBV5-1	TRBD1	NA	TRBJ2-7	TGCGCCAGCAGCTTGGAGGGGACAGGGGGCCACGAGCAGTACTTC	CASSLEGTGGHEQYF
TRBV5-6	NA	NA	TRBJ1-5	TGTGCCAGCAGCTTGGACACCAATCAGCCCCAGCATTTT	CASSLDTNQPQHF
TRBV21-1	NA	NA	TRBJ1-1	TGTGCCAGCAGCTTCCGGGGGGGGAACACTGAAGCTTTCTTT	CASSFRGGNTEAFF
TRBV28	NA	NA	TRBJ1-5	TGTGCCAGCACCTCCGGGGGACGGCCACAACAGCCCCAGCATTTT	CASTSGGRPQQPQHF
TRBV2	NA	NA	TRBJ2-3	TGTGCCAGCAGTGATCGAAGGGGGACGACAGATACGCAGTATTTT	CASSDRRGTTDTQYF
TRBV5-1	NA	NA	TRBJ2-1	TGCGCCAGCAGCTTAGAGGGGGGGCCGTGGGATGAGCAGTTCTTC	CASSLEGGPWDEQFF
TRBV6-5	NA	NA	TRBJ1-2	TGTGCCAGCAGGCCCGCAGAAAGCGGTGGCTACACCTTC	CASRPAESGGYTF
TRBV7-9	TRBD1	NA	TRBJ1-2	TGTGCCAGCAGCTCCGACAGGGCATTTAACTATGGCTACACCTTC	CASSSDRAFNYGYTF
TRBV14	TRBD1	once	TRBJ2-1	TGTGCCAGCAGCCAAGGTAGTAGGCTAGGGGGCAAGTTCTTC	CASSQGSRLGGKFF